One and the same sample provided the 7 T cell receptor beta chains below, sequenced in a study of blood T cell repertoires in COVID-19. Clones were read by immunoSEQ multiplex PCR, and TCRdb kept only the in-frame ones, dropping some. The table lists some 300,000 clones, nearly 90% of them singletons. The sequenced sample was PBMCs or T cells enriched from blood (not recorded which). These receptors came from a woman in her thirties who had recovered from COVID-19.

This rearrangement joins TRBV5-5 to TRBJ2-2; TRBD1 matches 7 bases. After removal of 0 bases from V and 7 bases from J, the junction contained 6 bases not matched to a gene. Germline CDR1 and CDR2: SGHKS and YYEKEE (reference sequence). The CDR3 runs 15 residues. The CDR3, as DNA: TGTGCCAGCAGCTTGGTAACAGGGGAATTCGGGGAGCTGTTTTTT. Translated: CASSLVTGEFGELFF.

J is TRBJ1-1 and V is TRBV3-1 (or the pseudogene TRBV3-2), with D possibly matching TRBD1 (5 bases). In germline, CDR1 is LGHDT, CDR2 YNNKEL (reference sequence). V was shortened by 0 bases and J by 5 bases, with 13 bases between the two germline ends. The length of the CDR3 is 15 residues. The CDR3 spells CASSQELLGGTEAFF. For the CDR3, the DNA is TGTGCCAGCAGCCAAGAGTTGCTGGGGGGGACTGAAGCTTTCTTT.

This rearrangement joins TRBV4-1 to TRBJ1-3; no firm D call. There are 15 residues in the CDR3. Germline-derived CDR1 and CDR2 are MGHRA and YSYEKL. V shed 0 bases and J shed 2 bases, with 8 bases lying between them. The CDR3 loop reads CASSQDRLAGNTIYF. The DNA for the CDR3 is TGCGCCAGCAGCCAAGATAGACTAGCTGGAAACACCATATATTTT.

This clone was observed once. The chain is built from TRBV9 and TRBJ1-1, with TRBD1 matching over 8 bases. V was pared by 2 bases and J by 4 bases, with 1 base of the junction left unmatched. CDR3 size: 13 residues. From germline, CDR1 is SGDLS and CDR2 YYNGEE. The CDR3 spells CASSVQGATEAFF. The CDR3, as DNA: TGTGCCAGCAGCGTTCAGGGGGCCACTGAAGCTTTCTTT.

The chain joins TRBV24-1 to TRBJ1-6; a weak D match, TRBD1 (5 bases). The CDR3 consists of 13 residues. Per germline, CDR1 KGHDR and CDR2 SFDVKD. V lost 4 bases and J lost 8, with 8 bases in between. The CDR3 region is CATSDRADSPLHF. CDR3 nucleotides: TGTGCCACCAGTGACAGGGCGGATTCACCCCTCCACTTT.

The rearrangement links TRBV28 to TRBJ1-1; D gene ambiguous. CDR3 length equals 12 residues. Germline V CDR1 and CDR2: MDHEN, SYDVKM. Trimming removed 8 bases at V and 2 bases at J, with 9 bases between. The CDR3 DNA sequence: TGTGCCAGCGGCAGGCCCAACACTGAAGCTTTCTTT. Its protein is CASGRPNTEAFF.

J is TRBJ1-2 and V is TRBV5-1; 11 nucleotides agree with TRBD1. CDR3 length: 15 residues. V gave up 4 bases and J gave up 2 bases; unmatched junction bases: 4. The germline CDR1 and CDR2 sequences are SGHRS and YFSETQ. The CDR3 sequence is CASSLGQGANYGYTF. In DNA, the CDR3 is TGCGCCAGCAGCCTCGGACAGGGGGCGAACTATGGCTACACCTTC.